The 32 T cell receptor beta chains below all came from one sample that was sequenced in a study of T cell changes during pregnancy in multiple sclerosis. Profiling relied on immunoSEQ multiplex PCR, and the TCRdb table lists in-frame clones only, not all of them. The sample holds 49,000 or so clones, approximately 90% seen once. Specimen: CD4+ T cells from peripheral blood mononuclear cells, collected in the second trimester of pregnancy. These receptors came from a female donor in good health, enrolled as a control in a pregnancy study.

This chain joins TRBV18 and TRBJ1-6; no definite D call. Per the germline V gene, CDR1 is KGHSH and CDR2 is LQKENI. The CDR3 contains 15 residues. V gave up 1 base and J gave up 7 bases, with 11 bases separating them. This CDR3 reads CASSPRRPGNSPLHF. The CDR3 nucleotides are TGTGCCAGCTCACCACGACGCCCGGGGAATTCACCCCTCCACTTT.

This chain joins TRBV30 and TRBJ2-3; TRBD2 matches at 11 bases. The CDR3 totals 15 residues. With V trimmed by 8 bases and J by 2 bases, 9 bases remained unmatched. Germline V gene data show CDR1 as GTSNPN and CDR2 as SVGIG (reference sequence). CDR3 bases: TGTGCCGCAACTCGGACTAGCGGGTTCACAGATACGCAGTATTTT. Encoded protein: CAATRTSGFTDTQYF.

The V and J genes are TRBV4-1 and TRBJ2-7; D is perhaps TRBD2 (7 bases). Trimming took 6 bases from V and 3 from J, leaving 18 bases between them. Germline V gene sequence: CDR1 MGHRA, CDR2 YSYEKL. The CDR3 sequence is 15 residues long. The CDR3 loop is CASSLFGGRFYEQYF. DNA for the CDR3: TGCGCCAGCAGTTTGTTCGGGGGGCGATTCTACGAGCAGTACTTC.

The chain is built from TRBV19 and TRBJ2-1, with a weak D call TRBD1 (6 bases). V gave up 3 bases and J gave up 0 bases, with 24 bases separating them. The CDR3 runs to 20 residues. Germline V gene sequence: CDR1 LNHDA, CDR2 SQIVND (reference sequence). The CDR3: CASSIGRAGDLLDSYNEQFF. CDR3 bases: TGTGCCAGTAGTATTGGAAGGGCAGGGGACCTCCTCGACTCCTACAATGAGCAGTTCTTC. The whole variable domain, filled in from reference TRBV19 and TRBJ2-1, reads DGGITQSPKYLFRKEGQNVTLSCEQNLNHDAMYWYRQDPGQGLRLIYYSQIVNDFQKGDIAEGYSVSREKKESFPLTVTSAQKNPTAFYLCASSIGRAGDLLDSYNEQFFGPGTRLTVL.

As DNA, the CDR3 is TGTGCCAGCAGCGTTCGACAGTCTAGCAATCAGCCCCAGCATTTT. This sequence encodes CASSVRQSSNQPQHF. The chain combines TRBV7-2 with TRBJ1-5; TRBD1 might be the D (5 bases). The CDR3 consists of 15 residues. Trimming removed 5 bases from V and 0 bases from J, with 11 bases in between. The germline V gene has CDR1 SGHTA and CDR2 FQGNSA.

CDR3: CASSLEGQGVRSGNTIYF. In nucleotides, the CDR3 is TGTGCCAGCAGCTTGGAAGGTCAGGGGGTGAGGAGTGGAAACACCATATATTTT. The chain carries TRBV5-6 and TRBJ1-3; 7 nucleotides match TRBD1. This CDR3 spans 18 amino acids. Germline V gives CDR1 SGHDT, CDR2 YYEEEE. With V trimmed by 0 bases and J by 3 bases, 12 bases remained unmatched.

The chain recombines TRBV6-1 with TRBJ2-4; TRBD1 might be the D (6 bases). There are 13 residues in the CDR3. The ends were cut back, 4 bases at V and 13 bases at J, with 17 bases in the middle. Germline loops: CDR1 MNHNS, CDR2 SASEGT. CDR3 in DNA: TGTGCCAGCAGTGCCGAACCACGACAGGTCCAGTACTTC. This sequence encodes CASSAEPRQVQYF.

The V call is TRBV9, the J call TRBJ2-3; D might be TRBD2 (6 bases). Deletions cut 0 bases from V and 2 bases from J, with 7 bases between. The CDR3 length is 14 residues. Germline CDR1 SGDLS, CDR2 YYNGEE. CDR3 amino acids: CASSVGGDTDTQYF. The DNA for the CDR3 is TGTGCCAGCAGCGTAGGGGGGGACACAGATACGCAGTATTTT.

CDR3 loop: CASSLAHTEAQYF. DNA for the CDR3: TGTGCCAGCAGCTTAGCCCACACGGAGGCCCAGTACTTC. This chain uses TRBV7-2 with TRBJ2-5, with D tentatively TRBD2 (5 bases). Trimming removed 0 bases at V and 9 bases at J, with 11 bases between. The germline CDR1 and CDR2 sequences are SGHTA and FQGNSA. This CDR3 region has 13 residues.

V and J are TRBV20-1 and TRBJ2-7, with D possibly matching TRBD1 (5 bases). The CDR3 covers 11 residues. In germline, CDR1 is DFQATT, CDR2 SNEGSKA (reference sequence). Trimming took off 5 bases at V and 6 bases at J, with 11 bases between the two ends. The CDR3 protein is CSAPLGAEQYF. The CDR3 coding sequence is TGCAGTGCTCCCCTAGGGGCCGAGCAGTACTTC.

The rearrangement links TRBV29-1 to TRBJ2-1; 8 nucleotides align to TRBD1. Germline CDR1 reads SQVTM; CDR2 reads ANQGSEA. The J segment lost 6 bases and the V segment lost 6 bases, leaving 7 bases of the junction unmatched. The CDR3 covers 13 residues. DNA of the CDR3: TGCAGCGTAGACAGGGGAGAAGGCAATGAGCAGTTCTTC. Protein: CSVDRGEGNEQFF.

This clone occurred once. Written as DNA, the CDR3 is TGTGCCAGCAGCCATTACATAGGGGAGGAGAACACTGAAGCTTTCTTT. This translates into CASSHYIGEENTEAFF. The V gene is TRBV11-1, the J gene TRBJ1-1; a possible D gene is TRBD1 (5 bases). Per germline, CDR1 SGHAT and CDR2 FQDESV (reference sequence). V was clipped by 5 bases and J by 1 base, with 17 bases between them. The length of the CDR3 is 16 residues. Based on the CDR3 plus reference TRBV11-1 and TRBJ1-1, the full variable domain is EAEVAQSPRYKITEKSQAVAFWCDPISGHATLYWYRQILGQGPELLVQFQDESVVDDSQLPKDRFSAERLKGVDSTLKIQPAELGDSAMYLCASSHYIGEENTEAFFGQGTRLTVV.

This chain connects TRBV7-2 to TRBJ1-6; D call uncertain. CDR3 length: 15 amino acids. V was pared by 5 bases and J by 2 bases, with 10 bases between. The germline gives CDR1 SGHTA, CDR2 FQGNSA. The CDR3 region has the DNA TGTGCCAGCAGCGCGGTCCGGCCCTATAATTCACCCCTCCACTTT. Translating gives CASSAVRPYNSPLHF.

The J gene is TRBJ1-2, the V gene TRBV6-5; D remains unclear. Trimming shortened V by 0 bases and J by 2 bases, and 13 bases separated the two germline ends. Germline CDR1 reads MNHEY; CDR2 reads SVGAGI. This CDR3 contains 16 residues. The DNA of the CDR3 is TGTGCCAGCAGTTACTCCTTCGTGGGCAGGAACTATGGCTACACCTTC. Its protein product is CASSYSFVGRNYGYTF.

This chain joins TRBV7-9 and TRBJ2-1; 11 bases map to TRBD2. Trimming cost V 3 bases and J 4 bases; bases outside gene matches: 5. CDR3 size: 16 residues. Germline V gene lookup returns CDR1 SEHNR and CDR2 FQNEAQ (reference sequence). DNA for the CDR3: TGTGCCAGCAGCTTGCCCGGGACTAGCGGATACAATGAGCAGTTCTTC. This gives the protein CASSLPGTSGYNEQFF.

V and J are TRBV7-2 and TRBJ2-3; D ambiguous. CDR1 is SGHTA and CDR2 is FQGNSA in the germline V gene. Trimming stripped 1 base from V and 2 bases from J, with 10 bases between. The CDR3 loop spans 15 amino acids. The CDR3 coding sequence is TGTGCCAGCAGCTTAGGCTATCTCCCCACAGATACGCAGTATTTT. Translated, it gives CASSLGYLPTDTQYF.

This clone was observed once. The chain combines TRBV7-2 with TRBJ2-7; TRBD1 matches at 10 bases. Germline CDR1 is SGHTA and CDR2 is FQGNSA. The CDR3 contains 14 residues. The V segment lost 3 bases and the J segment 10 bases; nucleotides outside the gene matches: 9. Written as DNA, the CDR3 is TGTGCCAGCAGCTTTGGACAGGGGGACTGGGGACAGTACTTC. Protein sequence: CASSFGQGDWGQYF.

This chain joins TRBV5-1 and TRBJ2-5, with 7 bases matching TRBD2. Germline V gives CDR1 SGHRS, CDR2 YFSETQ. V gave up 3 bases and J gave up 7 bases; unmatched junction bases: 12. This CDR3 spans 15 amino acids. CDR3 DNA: TGCGCCAGCAGCTCGGGTGAAGCGGGACCGGGGACCCAGTACTTC. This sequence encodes CASSSGEAGPGTQYF.

The CDR3 sequence is CASSYRDSWLSGAFF. DNA of the CDR3: TGTGCCAGCAGTTACCGGGACAGTTGGCTCTCGGGCGCTTTCTTT. The chain carries TRBV6-5 and TRBJ1-1; 7 nucleotides align to TRBD1. The CDR3 runs 15 residues. The junction had 14 bases not matched to a gene; V was cut back by 2 bases and J by 11 bases. Germline-derived CDR1 and CDR2 are MNHEY and SVGAGI.

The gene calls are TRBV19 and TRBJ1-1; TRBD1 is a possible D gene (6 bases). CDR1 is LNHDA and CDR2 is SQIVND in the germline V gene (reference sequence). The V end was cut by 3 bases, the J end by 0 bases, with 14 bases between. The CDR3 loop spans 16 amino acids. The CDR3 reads CASSMWGRRMNTEAFF. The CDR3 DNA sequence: TGTGCCAGTAGTATGTGGGGGCGACGAATGAACACTGAAGCTTTCTTT.

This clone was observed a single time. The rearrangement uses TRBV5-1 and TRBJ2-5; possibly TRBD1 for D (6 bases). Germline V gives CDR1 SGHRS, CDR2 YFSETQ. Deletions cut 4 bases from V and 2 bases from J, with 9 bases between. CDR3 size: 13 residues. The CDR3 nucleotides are TGCGCCAGCAGCAGGACAGAACAAGAGACCCAGTACTTC. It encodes CASSRTEQETQYF. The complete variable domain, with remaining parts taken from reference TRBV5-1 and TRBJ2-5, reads KAGVTQTPRYLIKTRGQQVTLSCSPISGHRSVSWYQQTPGQGLQFLFEYFSETQRNKGNFPGRFSGRQFSNSRSEMNVSTLELGDSALYLCASSRTEQETQYFGPGTRLLVL.

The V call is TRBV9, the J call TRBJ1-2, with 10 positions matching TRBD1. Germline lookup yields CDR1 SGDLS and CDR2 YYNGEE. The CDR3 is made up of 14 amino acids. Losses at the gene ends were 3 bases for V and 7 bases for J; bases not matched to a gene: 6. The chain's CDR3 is CASSDGTGVSGYTF. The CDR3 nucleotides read TGTGCCAGCAGCGACGGGACAGGGGTGTCTGGCTACACCTTC. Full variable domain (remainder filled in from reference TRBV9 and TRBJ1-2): DSGVTQTPKHLITATGQRVTLRCSPRSGDLSVYWYQQSLDQGLQFLIQYYNGEERAKGNILERFSAQQFPDLHSELNLSSLELGDSALYFCASSDGTGVSGYTFGSGTRLTVV.

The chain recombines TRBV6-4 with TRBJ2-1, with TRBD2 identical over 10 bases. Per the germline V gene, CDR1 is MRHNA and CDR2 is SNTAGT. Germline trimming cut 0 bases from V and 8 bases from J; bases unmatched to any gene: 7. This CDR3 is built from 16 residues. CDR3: CASSDSGSGGADEQFF. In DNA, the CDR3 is TGTGCCAGCAGTGACTCGGGAAGCGGGGGGGCCGATGAGCAGTTCTTC.

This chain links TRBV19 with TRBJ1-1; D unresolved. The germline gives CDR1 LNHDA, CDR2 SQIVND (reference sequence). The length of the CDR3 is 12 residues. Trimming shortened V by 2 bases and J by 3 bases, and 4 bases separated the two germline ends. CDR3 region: CASSIRDTEAFF. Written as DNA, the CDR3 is TGTGCCAGTAGTATAAGAGACACTGAAGCTTTCTTT.

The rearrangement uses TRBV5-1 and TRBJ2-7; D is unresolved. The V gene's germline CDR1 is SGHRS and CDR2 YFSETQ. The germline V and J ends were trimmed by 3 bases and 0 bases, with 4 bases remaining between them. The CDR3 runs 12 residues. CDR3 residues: CASSSPSYEQYF. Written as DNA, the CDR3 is TGCGCCAGCAGCTCTCCCTCCTACGAGCAGTACTTC.

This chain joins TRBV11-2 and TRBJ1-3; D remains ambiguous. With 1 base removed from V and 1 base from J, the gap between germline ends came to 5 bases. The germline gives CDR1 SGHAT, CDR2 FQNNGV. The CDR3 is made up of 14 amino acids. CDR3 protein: CASSLVRSGNTIYF. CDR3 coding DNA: TGTGCCAGCAGCTTAGTGAGGTCTGGAAACACCATATATTTT.

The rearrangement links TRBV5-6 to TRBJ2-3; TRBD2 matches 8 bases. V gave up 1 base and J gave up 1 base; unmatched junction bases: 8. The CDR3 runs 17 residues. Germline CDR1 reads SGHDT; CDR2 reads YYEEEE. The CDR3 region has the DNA TGTGCCAGCAGCTTGATCGGCCCAGCGGGGGGCACAGATACGCAGTATTTT. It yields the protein CASSLIGPAGGTDTQYF.

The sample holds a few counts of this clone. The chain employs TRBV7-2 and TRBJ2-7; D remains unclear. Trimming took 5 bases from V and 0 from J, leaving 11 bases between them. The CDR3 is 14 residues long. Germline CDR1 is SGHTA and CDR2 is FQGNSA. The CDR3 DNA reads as TGTGCCAGCAGCCACGACCCGGGCTCCTACGAGCAGTACTTC. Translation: CASSHDPGSYEQYF.

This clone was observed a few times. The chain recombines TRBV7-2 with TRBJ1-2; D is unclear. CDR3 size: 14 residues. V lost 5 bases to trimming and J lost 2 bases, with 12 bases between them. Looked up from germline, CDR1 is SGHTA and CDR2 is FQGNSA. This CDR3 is CASSLTEFNYGYTF. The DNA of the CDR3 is TGTGCCAGCAGCCTAACAGAGTTCAACTATGGCTACACCTTC.

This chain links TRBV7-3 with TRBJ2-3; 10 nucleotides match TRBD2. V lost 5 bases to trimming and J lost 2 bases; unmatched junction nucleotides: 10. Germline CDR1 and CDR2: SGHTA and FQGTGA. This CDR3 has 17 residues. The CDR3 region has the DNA TGTGCCAGCAGCCCCACCCGCCTAGCGGGGGTCACAGATACGCAGTATTTT. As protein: CASSPTRLAGVTDTQYF.

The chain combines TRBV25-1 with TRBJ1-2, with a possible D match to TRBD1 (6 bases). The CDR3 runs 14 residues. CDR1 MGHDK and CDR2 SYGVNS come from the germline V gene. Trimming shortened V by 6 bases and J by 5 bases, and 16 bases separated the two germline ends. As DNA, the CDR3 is TGTGCCAGCAGGGGACACGGGACAATATATGGCTACACCTTC. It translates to CASRGHGTIYGYTF.

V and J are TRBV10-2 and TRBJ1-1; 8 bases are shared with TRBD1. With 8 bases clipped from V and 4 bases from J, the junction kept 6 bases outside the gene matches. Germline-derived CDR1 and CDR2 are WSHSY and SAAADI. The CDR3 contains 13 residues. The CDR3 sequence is CASSEQGGTEAFF. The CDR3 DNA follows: TGCGCCAGCTCCGAACAGGGGGGCACTGAAGCTTTCTTT.